Detailed here is one T cell receptor beta chain. This clone was picked up one time. Its antigen is unknown. No much larger clone is present one base from it, and per-base qualities are unavailable. Genomic DNA was extracted with the Qiagen DNeasy kit from unsorted PBMCs and from negatively selected CD4+ and CD8+ fractions. Amplification of TCR beta CDR3 regions was done by immunoSEQ multiplex PCR with primers that anneal to V and J segments. A synthetic immune receptor repertoire was used to minimize amplification bias, and any residual bias was removed computationally once sequencing was done. Per the authors' processing: Custom Python scripts were used to quantify repertoire diversity as the Shannon entropy index. Unsorted, CD4+ and CD8+ repertoires were examined separately, except in combined analyses, for which CD4+ and CD8+ sequences were merged in silico. A clone was considered expanded if an increase in frequency of at least 2-fold after treatment relative to C1D1 was found, and a pseudocount of 0.5 was applied to clones undetected at baseline. Clones with 0 or 1 copy at C1D1 were classified as singleton clones, and clones with 2 or more copies were classified as non-singleton clones. Clones expanded in unsorted samples were annotated as CD4+, CD8+ or unknown by matching protein sequences in sorted samples from the same patient. Wilcoxon tests on paired samples were used to test changes in diversity from C1D1 to C4D1. The immuneACCESS repertoire file appears here via TCRdb, limited to in-frame rearrangements. These files lack a portion of the clones; in checked studies, under half of the deficit traces to unresolved V genes, and the cause of the others is not known. V and J calls and clone size are as listed in that table; D and trimming were resolved from the DNA. The sample contains roughly 12,000 clones, more than 75% of them found a single time. Clones ranked in the top ten supply 36% of the sample.

The germline V gene (reference sequence) provides CDR1 MNHEY and CDR2 SMNVEV. V is pared back by 5 bases and J by 3 bases, with 11 bases lying between the germline termini. The CDR3 covers 13 residues, taking in both the cysteine and the phenylalanine. Only the CDR3 region is kept as DNA, spanning 39 bases read in frame from base 1. This specimen belongs to a study of PD-1 blockade in classical Hodgkin lymphoma (TCRdb year 2020). Background on the whole study: The study used TCR beta sequencing and CyTOF to define a peripheral blood immune signature of response to PD-1 blockade in classical Hodgkin lymphoma. The research as a whole found: CD4+ but not CD8+ TCR diversity rose significantly by C4D1 (p=0.0027 vs p=0.16), most apparent in complete responders (p=0.02). Newly diagnosed patients were reported to have lower baseline TCR diversity than healthy donors, and relapsed/refractory patients were reported to have lower baseline TCR diversity still. The study was limited to a single clinical trial cohort, and causes of repertoire differences, possibly disease activity or prior therapy, remained undefined. Diversity was lower in patients who began nivolumab less than 1 year after ASCT, so these patients were left out of later analyses to avoid confounding by immune reconstitution. Among trial patients, those achieving complete response had baseline diversity similar to that of newly diagnosed patients, while diversity was significantly lower in partial responders and progressors.

The time point label for this specimen denotes: cycle 4 day 1 (C4D1), after 5 to 7 weeks of nivolumab. Relapse after autologous stem cell transplantation had occurred in all trial patients, and cohorts A, B and C were distinguished by prior brentuximab vedotin exposure. CD8+ T cells were purified from thawed PBMCs by magnetic negative selection with a Miltenyi CD8+ T cell isolation kit. The trial cohort included 50 or so patients with relapsed/refractory classical Hodgkin lymphoma, and each patient had a best overall response of complete response, partial response or progressive disease. Nivolumab dosing was 3 mg/kg intravenously every 2 weeks, continuing until either disease progression or unacceptable toxicity. In the multi-cohort phase II CheckMate 205 trial, trial patients received single-agent nivolumab. An independent review committee assessed best overall response by applying the 2007 International Working Group response criteria. Trial PBMCs were collected immediately before nivolumab initiation (C1D1) and during therapy at cycle 2 day 1 and cycle 4 day 1. Peripheral blood was collected in 8 mL Vacutainer Cell Preparation Tubes, from which PBMCs were isolated by centrifugation and then cryopreserved. Purified CD4+ and CD8+ fractions were prepared only for cases in which an additional PBMC sample was available. Magnetically labelled cells were depleted on LS columns in a quadroMACS separator, and the flow-through was collected as the purified fraction.

This clonotype was obtained from a human donor with classical Hodgkin lymphoma. The donor label of this sample is uncertain. The V gene is TRBV27 and the J gene is TRBJ2-7, with TRBD1 perhaps the D gene, on 6 matching bases. Sequencing was performed on CD8+ T cells from blood, taken before the fourth cycle of nivolumab. The base sequence is TGTGCCAGCAGTCCAGGGGTAGGCTACGAGCAGTACTTC. It translates as CASSPGVGYEQYF.